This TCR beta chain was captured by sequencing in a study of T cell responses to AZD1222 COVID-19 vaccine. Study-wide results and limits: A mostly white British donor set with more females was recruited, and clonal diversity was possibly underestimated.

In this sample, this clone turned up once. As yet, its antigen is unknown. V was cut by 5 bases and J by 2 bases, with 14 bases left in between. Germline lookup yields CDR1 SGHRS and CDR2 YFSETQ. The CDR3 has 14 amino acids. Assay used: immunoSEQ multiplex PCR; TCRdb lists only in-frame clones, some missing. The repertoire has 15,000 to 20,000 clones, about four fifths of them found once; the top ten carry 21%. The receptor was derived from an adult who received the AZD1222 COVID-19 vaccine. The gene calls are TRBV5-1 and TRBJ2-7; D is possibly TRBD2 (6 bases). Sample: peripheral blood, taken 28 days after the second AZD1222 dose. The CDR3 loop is CASSLNGGTYEQYF. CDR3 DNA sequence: TGCGCCAGCAGTCTGAACGGGGGTACCTACGAGCAGTACTTC.